The 14 T cell receptor beta chains given below trace back to one sample, sequenced in a study of blood T cell repertoires in COVID-19. The repertoire was sequenced with immunoSEQ multiplex PCR; TCRdb's copy has only in-frame clones and lacks some. The repertoire has more than 250,000 clones, 87% of them found once; the top ten carry over 6%. Sample: PBMCs or T cells enriched from blood (not recorded which). These receptors were collected from a woman aged 35 to 49 who had recovered from COVID-19.

The chain recombines TRBV7-9 with TRBJ2-3, with TRBD2 matching 9 bases. J gave up 6 bases and V 5 bases, and 12 bases lay outside the gene matches. The CDR3 consists of 16 residues. Germline CDR1 and CDR2: SEHNR and FQNEAQ (reference sequence). CDR3 region: CASSLWNSGSRDTQYF. The CDR3 DNA is TGTGCCAGCAGCCTGTGGAATAGCGGGAGTCGGGATACGCAGTATTTT.

The genes are TRBV16 and TRBJ1-1, with D possibly TRBD1 on 6 matching bases. The CDR3 totals 15 residues. Germline CDR1 KGHSY, CDR2 FQNENV. The V and J ends lost 4 bases and 4 bases respectively, with 16 bases between them. The CDR3 spells CASSPNRGAGTEAFF. DNA for the CDR3: TGTGCCAGCAGCCCTAATCGGGGGGCCGGCACTGAAGCTTTCTTT.

This clone was detected a few times. CDR3: CASSVGAANVLTF. The CDR3 DNA sequence: TGTGCCAGCAGCGTAGGGGCCGCCAACGTCCTGACTTTC. The chain recombines TRBV9 with TRBJ2-6; D is unresolved. CDR3 length: 13 residues. Trimming left V 0 bases short and J 7 bases short, with 5 bases between. Germline V lookup: CDR1 SGDLS, CDR2 YYNGEE.

The genes are TRBV15 and TRBJ1-1; tentatively, D is TRBD1 (5 bases). The CDR3 is 13 residues long. The V gene lost 2 bases and the J gene lost 1 base, with 5 bases spanning the gap. The germline V gene encodes CDR1 LNHNV and CDR2 YYDKDF (reference sequence). The CDR3 DNA follows: TGTGCCACCAGCAGACAGGGGAACACTGAAGCTTTCTTT. As protein: CATSRQGNTEAFF.

This clone appeared once. DNA for the CDR3: TGTGCCAGCAGCTTAGGTGTTGTAGCGGGAGGTGGCACCGGGGAGCTGTTTTTT. This sequence encodes CASSLGVVAGGGTGELFF. The J gene is TRBJ2-2, the V gene TRBV7-3, with TRBD2 identical over 10 bases. This CDR3 is 18 amino acids long. Germline values: CDR1 SGHTA, CDR2 FQGTGA. Trimming took 2 bases from V and 4 from J; bases not matched to a gene: 10.

The chain recombines TRBV6-2 or TRBV6-3 with TRBJ2-7, with 8 bases lining up with TRBD2. This CDR3 spans 17 amino acids. Trimming took 5 bases from V and 1 from J; bases not matched to a gene: 13. Germline V lookup: CDR1 MNHEY, CDR2 SVGEGT. The CDR3 loop is CASSHPLERERSYEQYF. The CDR3 DNA sequence: TGTGCCAGCAGTCATCCTCTCGAGCGGGAGAGGTCCTACGAGCAGTACTTC.

This clone was counted a single time. At one of its ends the junction is not consistent with the germline gene, which may arise from a read error. The rearrangement links TRBV2 to TRBJ2-3; 10 bases line up with TRBD2. Germline values: CDR1 SNHLY, CDR2 FYNNEI. This CDR3 has 17 residues. CDR3 amino acids: CASSEAGGLAATDTQYF. The CDR3 nucleotides read TGTGCCAGCAGCGAAGCGGGCGGACTAGCGGCCACAGATACGCAGTATTTT.

The V gene is TRBV5-4, the J gene TRBJ1-2, with a possible D match to TRBD1 (6 bases). CDR1 and CDR2 from the germline V gene are SGHNT and YYREEE (reference sequence). Trimming removed 2 bases from V and 6 bases from J, with 20 bases in between. This CDR3 spans 16 amino acids. The CDR3 DNA sequence: TGTGCCAGCAGCTTACCCGGGACACTGGAGATTAATGGCTACACCTTC. Its translation: CASSLPGTLEINGYTF.

This clone was counted a few times. V gene TRBV6-2 or TRBV6-3 combines with J gene TRBJ2-2; 15 bases agree with TRBD2. Germline V CDR1 and CDR2: MNHEY, SVGEGT. The CDR3 consists of 15 residues. With 5 bases clipped from V and 6 bases from J, the junction kept 1 base outside the gene matches. CDR3 bases: TGTGCCAGCAGTCGGACTAGCGGGAGGGCCGGGGAGCTGTTTTTT. It yields the protein CASSRTSGRAGELFF.

CDR3 nucleotide sequence: TGTGCCAGCAGTAAGGCAACAGGGGAAGGCTACACCTTC. Translated: CASSKATGEGYTF. V usage is TRBV6-5 and J usage is TRBJ1-2; 7 bases match TRBD1. Germline-derived CDR1 and CDR2 are MNHEY and SVGAGI. The V gene end was trimmed by 5 bases and the J gene end by 8 bases; junction bases not matched to a gene: 8. CDR3 length equals 13 residues.

Here the CDR3 DNA reads TGTGCCAGCAGTTTCAGTGCTAATGAAAAACTGTTTTTT. Encoded protein: CASSFSANEKLFF. The rearrangement joins TRBV28 to TRBJ1-4; D is unresolved. Germline loops: CDR1 MDHEN, CDR2 SYDVKM. The CDR3 covers 13 residues. V was pared by 3 bases and J by 3 bases, with 5 bases between.

The chain links TRBV7-2 to TRBJ2-3, with TRBD2 identical over 7 bases. Germline CDR1 and CDR2: SGHTA and FQGNSA. Trimming at V came to 4 bases and at J to 8 bases, leaving 9 bases not matched to a gene. This CDR3 region has 14 residues. The CDR3 DNA is TGTGCCAGCAGCTCCCAAGCGGGAAAGGGTACGCAGTATTTT. This sequence encodes CASSSQAGKGTQYF.

This chain uses TRBV11-1 with TRBJ1-1; 7 nucleotides match TRBD1. The V gene end was trimmed by 4 bases and the J gene end by 6 bases; junction bases not matched to a gene: 8. Germline V CDR1 and CDR2: SGHAT, FQDESV (reference sequence). The CDR3 is made up of 14 amino acids. CDR3 loop: CASSSRQGLSEAFF. DNA of the CDR3: TGTGCCAGCAGCTCCCGACAGGGACTTTCTGAAGCTTTCTTT.

The CDR3 is CASSPTTGERYGYTF. CDR3 sequence (DNA): TGTGCCAGCTCACCCACGACAGGGGAACGGTATGGCTACACCTTC. The chain couples TRBV18 to TRBJ1-2; 8 bases map to TRBD1. Germline-derived CDR1 and CDR2 are KGHSH and LQKENI. The CDR3 totals 15 residues. After removal of 3 bases from V and 5 bases from J, the junction contained 8 bases not matched to a gene.